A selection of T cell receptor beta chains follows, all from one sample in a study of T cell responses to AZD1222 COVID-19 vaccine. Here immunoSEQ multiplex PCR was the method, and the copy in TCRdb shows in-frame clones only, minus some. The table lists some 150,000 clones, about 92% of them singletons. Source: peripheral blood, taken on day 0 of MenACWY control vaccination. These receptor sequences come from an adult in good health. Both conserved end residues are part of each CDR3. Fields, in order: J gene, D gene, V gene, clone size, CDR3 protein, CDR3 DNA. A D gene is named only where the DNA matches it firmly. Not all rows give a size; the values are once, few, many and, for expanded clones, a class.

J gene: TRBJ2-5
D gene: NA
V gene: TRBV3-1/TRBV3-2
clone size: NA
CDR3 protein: CASSPFDGQETQYF
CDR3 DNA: TGTGCCAGCAGCCCATTCGACGGCCAAGAGACCCAGTACTTC

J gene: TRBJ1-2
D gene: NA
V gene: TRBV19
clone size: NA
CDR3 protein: CASSTARTGRGYTF
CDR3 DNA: TGTGCCAGTAGTACCGCCAGGACCGGTCGAGGCTACACCTTC

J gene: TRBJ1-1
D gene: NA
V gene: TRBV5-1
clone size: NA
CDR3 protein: CASSLAVGTNTEAFF
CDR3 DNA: TGCGCCAGCAGCTTGGCCGTAGGGACCAACACTGAAGCTTTCTTT

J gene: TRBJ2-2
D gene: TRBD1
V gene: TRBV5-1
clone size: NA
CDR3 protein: CASSFGQGDTGELFF
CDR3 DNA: TGCGCCAGCAGTTTCGGACAGGGGGACACCGGGGAGCTGTTTTTT

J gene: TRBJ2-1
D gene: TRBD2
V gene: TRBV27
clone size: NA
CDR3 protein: CASSSRTRGFNEQFF
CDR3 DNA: TGTGCCAGCAGTTCGCGGACTAGGGGTTTCAATGAGCAGTTCTTC

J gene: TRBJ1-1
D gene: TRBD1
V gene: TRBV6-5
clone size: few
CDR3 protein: CASSRDRLGTEAFF
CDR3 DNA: TGTGCCAGCAGTCGGGACAGACTGGGCACTGAAGCTTTCTTT

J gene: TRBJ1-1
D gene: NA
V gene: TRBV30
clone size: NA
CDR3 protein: CAWSVSRSNTEAFF
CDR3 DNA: TGTGCCTGGAGTGTTAGCAGGTCGAACACTGAAGCTTTCTTT

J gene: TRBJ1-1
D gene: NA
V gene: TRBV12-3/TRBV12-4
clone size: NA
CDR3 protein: CASSLLQEAFF
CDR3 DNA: TGTGCCAGCAGTTTATTACAGGAAGCTTTCTTT

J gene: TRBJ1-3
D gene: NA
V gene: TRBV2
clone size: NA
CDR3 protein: CASNVGRGPGNTIYF
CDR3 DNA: TGTGCCAGCAATGTGGGCCGGGGCCCTGGAAACACCATATATTTT

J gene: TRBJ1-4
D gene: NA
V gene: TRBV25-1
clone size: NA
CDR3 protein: CASSATATNEKLFF
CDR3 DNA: TGTGCCAGCAGTGCGACGGCGACTAATGAAAAACTGTTTTTT

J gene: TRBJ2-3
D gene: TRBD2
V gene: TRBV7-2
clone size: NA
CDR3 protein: CASSPRLAGLADTQYF
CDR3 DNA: TGTGCCAGCAGCCCACGACTAGCGGGCCTAGCGGATACGCAGTATTTT

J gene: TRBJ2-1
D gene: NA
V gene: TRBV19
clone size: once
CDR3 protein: CATRPRAYNEQFF
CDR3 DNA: TGTGCCACCAGACCGCGGGCCTACAATGAGCAGTTCTTC

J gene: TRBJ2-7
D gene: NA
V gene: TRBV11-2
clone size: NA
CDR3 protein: CASSPWSGVTYEQYF
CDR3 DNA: TGTGCCAGCAGCCCATGGAGCGGAGTTACCTACGAGCAGTACTTC

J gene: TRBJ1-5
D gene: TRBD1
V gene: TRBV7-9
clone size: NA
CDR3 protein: CASSDLRQGARGPQHF
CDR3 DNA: TGTGCCAGCAGCGACCTGAGGCAGGGGGCGCGTGGGCCCCAGCATTTT

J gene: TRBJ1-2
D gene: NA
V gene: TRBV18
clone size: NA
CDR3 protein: CASSPTGYGYTF
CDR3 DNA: TGTGCCAGCTCACCCACAGGCTATGGCTACACCTTC

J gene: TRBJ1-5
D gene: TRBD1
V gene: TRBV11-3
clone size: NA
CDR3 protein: CASSLGVDRGSQPQHF
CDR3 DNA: TGTGCCAGCAGCTTAGGTGTAGACAGGGGAAGTCAGCCCCAGCATTTT

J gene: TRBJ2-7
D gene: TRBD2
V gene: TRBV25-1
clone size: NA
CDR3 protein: CASSNPKGLAGASEQYF
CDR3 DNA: TGTGCCAGCAGTAACCCCAAGGGACTAGCGGGAGCGAGCGAGCAGTACTTC

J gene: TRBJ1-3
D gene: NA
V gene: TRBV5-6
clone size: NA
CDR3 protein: CASTLSIRQTFSGNTIYF
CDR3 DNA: TGTGCCAGCACCCTTTCGATCCGACAGACCTTCTCTGGAAACACCATATATTTT

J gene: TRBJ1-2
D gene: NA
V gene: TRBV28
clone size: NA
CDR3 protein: CASSPAGYGYTF
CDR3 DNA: TGTGCCAGCAGTCCCGCTGGGTATGGCTACACCTTC

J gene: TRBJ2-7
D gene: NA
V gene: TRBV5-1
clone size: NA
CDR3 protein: CASSLIHEQYF
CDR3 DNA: TGCGCCAGCAGCTTGATCCACGAGCAGTACTTC

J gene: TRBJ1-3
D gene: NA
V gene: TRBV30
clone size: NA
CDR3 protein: CAWRASSLKGYGNTIYF
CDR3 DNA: TGTGCCTGGAGGGCTTCTTCCTTAAAGGGCTATGGAAACACCATATATTTT

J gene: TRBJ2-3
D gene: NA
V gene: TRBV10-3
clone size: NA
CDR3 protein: CAISESSDTQYF
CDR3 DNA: TGTGCCATCAGTGAGTCCTCAGATACGCAGTATTTT

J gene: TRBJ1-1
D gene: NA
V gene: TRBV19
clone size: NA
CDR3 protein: CASSSGTRAWGTEAFF
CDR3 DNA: TGTGCCAGTAGTAGCGGGACACGGGCGTGGGGCACTGAAGCTTTCTTT

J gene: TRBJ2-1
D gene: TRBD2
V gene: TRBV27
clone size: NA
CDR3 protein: CASRPAGVPNEQFF
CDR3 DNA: TGTGCCAGCAGGCCAGCGGGAGTACCGAATGAGCAGTTCTTC

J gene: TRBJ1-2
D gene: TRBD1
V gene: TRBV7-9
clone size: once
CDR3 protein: CASSLLGQLLNYGYTF
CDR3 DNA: TGTGCCAGCAGCTTATTGGGACAGCTGCTAAACTATGGCTACACCTTC

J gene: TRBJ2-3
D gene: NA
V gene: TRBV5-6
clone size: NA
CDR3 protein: CASSFGRGSGTQYF
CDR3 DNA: TGTGCCAGCAGCTTTGGCCGGGGGAGCGGTACGCAGTATTTT

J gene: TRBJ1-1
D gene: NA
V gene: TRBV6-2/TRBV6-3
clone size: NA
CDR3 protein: CASSWTVLLNTEAFF
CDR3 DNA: TGTGCCAGCAGTTGGACAGTCCTCTTGAACACTGAAGCTTTCTTT

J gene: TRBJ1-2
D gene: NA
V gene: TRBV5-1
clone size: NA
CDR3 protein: CASSSIWGTYGYTF
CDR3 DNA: TGCGCCAGCAGCTCCATTTGGGGTACCTATGGCTACACCTTC

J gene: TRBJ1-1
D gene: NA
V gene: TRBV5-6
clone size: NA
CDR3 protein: CASSLFQGVGTEAFF
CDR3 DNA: TGTGCCAGCAGCTTATTCCAGGGTGTAGGGACTGAAGCTTTCTTT

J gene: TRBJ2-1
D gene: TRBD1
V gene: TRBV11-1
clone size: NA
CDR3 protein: CASSSPGTGGRNEQFF
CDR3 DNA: TGTGCCAGCAGTTCGCCCGGGACAGGGGGTAGGAATGAGCAGTTCTTC

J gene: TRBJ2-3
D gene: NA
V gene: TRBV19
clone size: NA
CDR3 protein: CASSTTDTQYF
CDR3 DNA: TGTGCCAGTAGCACGACAGATACGCAGTATTTT

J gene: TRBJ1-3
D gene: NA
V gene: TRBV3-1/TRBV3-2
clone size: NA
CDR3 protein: CASSQDLPGAGGNTIYF
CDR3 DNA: TGTGCCAGCAGCCAAGATCTCCCGGGGGCCGGAGGAAACACCATATATTTT